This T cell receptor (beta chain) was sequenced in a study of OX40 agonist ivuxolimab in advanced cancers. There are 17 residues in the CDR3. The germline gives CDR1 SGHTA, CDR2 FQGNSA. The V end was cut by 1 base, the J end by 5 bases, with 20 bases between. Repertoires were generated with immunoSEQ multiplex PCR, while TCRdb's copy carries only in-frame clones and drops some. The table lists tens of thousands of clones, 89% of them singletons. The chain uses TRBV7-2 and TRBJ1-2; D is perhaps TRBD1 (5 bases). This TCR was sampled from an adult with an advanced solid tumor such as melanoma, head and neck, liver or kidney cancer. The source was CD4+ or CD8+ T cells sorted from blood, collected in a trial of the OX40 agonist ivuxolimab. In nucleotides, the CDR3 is TGTGCCAGCAGCTTAGTAGGGGAAGGGCCAGGGACGTATGGCTACACCTTC. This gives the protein CASSLVGEGPGTYGYTF.